This entry features one T cell receptor (beta chain) sequence. The source of the sample is a study of blood T cell repertoires in COVID-19. The wider study: The United States, Italy and Spain were the sources of the acute and convalescent COVID-19 samples. The cDNA or gDNA used as material had been derived from T cells, B-cell-depleted T cells, or PBMCs.

Assay: immunoSEQ multiplex PCR; the TCRdb copy retains only in-frame clones and omits some. The table lists approximately 100,000 clones, 70% to 90% of them singletons. J gave up 4 bases and V 4 bases, and 7 bases lay outside the gene matches. The germline V gene encodes CDR1 MNHEY and CDR2 SVGAGI. This CDR3 comprises 15 residues. What was sequenced was peripheral blood. The chain recombines TRBV6-5 with TRBJ1-2, with TRBD1 matching over 9 bases. The TCR was taken from a woman aged 55-70 years with acute or convalescent COVID-19. The CDR3 DNA is TGTGCCAGCAGTTGGGGGACAGGGCTGAGCTATGGCTACACCTTC. Translated, it gives CASSWGTGLSYGYTF.